This T cell receptor (beta chain) came from a study of CD8 T cells in Susac syndrome. CDR3 length equals 13 residues. With 4 bases clipped from V and 4 bases from J, the junction kept 3 bases outside the gene matches. Germline CDR1 and CDR2: SQVTM and ANQGSEA. Sequencing of TCR beta was undertaken in CD8+ and CD4+ T cells derived from blood. The authors reverse transcribed roughly 0.5 to 1 ug RNA with random hexamers. A multiplex approach, immunoSEQ multiplex PCR, amplified TCR beta CDR3 across 54 Vbeta and 13 Jbeta. TCRdb analysed the immunoSEQ multiplex PCR reads with MiXCR anew, one entry per CDR3 protein. The sample lists about 140,000 distinct CDR3 sequences, around 94% occurring once.

The clonotype originates from a human donor in good health. The chain employs TRBV29-1 and TRBJ2-7, with 11 bases aligning to TRBD1. The specimen was CD8+ T cells from PBMCs. Here the CDR3 reads CSVGDRGGYEQYF. The CDR3 nucleotides are TGCAGCGTTGGGGACAGGGGGGGATACGAGCAGTACTTC.